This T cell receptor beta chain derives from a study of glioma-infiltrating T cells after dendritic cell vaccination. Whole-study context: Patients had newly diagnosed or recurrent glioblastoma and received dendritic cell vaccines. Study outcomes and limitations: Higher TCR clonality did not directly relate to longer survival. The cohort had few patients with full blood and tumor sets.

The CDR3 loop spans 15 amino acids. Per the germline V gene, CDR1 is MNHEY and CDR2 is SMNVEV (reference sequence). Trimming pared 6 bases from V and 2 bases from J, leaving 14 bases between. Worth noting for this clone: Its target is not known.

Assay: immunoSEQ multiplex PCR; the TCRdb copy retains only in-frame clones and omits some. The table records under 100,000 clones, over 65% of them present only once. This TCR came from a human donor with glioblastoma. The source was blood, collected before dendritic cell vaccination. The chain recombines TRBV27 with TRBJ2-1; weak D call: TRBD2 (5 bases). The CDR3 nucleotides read TGTGCCAGCAGCCCCCGGCGGGTAACCTACAATGAGCAGTTCTTC. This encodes CASSPRRVTYNEQFF.